A selection of T cell receptor beta chains follows, all from one sample in a study of lymphopenia after photon versus proton radiotherapy. Libraries were prepared by immunoSEQ multiplex PCR; TCRdb keeps only in-frame clonotypes and omits some of them. Here the sample spans 65,000 or so clones, roughly nine tenths being singletons. This sample comprised peripheral blood, obtained from a patient treated with proton-based radiotherapy. These receptor sequences come from an elderly man with esophageal cancer. Both conserved end residues are part of each CDR3. D genes are given only for firm matches. Expanded clones get a size class; other rows say once, few or many, or leave the size out.

TRBD2,few,TRBJ2-1,TRBV5-1,TGCGCCAGCAGCCCTGGGGGGGTCAATGAGCAGTTCTTC,CASSPGGVNEQFF
-,-,TRBJ1-4,TRBV5-1,TGCGCCAGCAGCTCCGATTTTGCAACTAATGAAAAACTGTTTTTT,CASSSDFATNEKLFF
TRBD1,-,TRBJ2-7,TRBV13,TGTGCCAGCAGCGCTCCGGGACAGGGGATCTACGAGCAGTACTTC,CASSAPGQGIYEQYF
TRBD2,-,TRBJ2-1,TRBV27,TGTGCCAGCAGTTCACTCCTAGCGGGAGGATACAATGAGCAGTTCTTC,CASSSLLAGGYNEQFF
TRBD1,-,TRBJ2-5,TRBV11-2,TGTGCCAGCAGCTGGACAGGAGAAGAGACCCAGTACTTC,CASSWTGEETQYF
-,-,TRBJ1-5,TRBV5-1,TGCGCCAGCAGGGAGGGGTCAGGCAATCAGCCCCAGCATTTT,CASREGSGNQPQHF
TRBD1,-,TRBJ2-1,TRBV13,TGTGCCAGCAGCGACATGGACAGGGACAATGAGCAGTTCTTC,CASSDMDRDNEQFF
-,-,TRBJ1-1,TRBV18,TGTGCCAGCTCACCTCCCGGGGCAGGGACCACTGAAGCTTTCTTT,CASSPPGAGTTEAFF
TRBD2,once,TRBJ2-3,TRBV7-2,TGTGCCAGCAGCTTAGGTCTAGCGGGGGTGACTACGCAGTATTTT,CASSLGLAGVTTQYF
-,-,TRBJ2-3,TRBV7-3,TGTGCCAGCAGCTTAACGAAGGGTCCTCCGTATTTT,CASSLTKGPPYF
-,-,TRBJ2-1,TRBV5-5,TGTGCCAGCAATCGGGAGTGGCTCTACAATGAGCAGTTCTTC,CASNREWLYNEQFF
TRBD2,many,TRBJ2-5,TRBV15,TGTGCCACCAGCAGAGTGGGAGGGGCCCAAGAGACCCAGTACTTC,CATSRVGGAQETQYF
-,-,TRBJ2-1,TRBV5-8,TGTGCCAGCAGCTTCGCAACAGACAGTAGCTCCTACAATGAGCAGTTCTTC,CASSFATDSSSYNEQFF
-,once,TRBJ2-1,TRBV4-1,TGCGCCAGCAGCCAAAGCCGGGGGTGGGAGCAGTTCTTC,CASSQSRGWEQFF
TRBD1,-,TRBJ2-2,TRBV18,TGTGCCAGCTCACCAAGGCGACAGGGGGCGGTCGGGGAGCTGTTTTTT,CASSPRRQGAVGELFF
-,once,TRBJ2-3,TRBV19,TGTGCCAGTAGTATAGGCCAGTTCCCAGATACGCAGTATTTT,CASSIGQFPDTQYF